The 32 T cell receptor beta chains below all came from one sample that was sequenced in a study of blood T cell repertoires in COVID-19. Measured with immunoSEQ multiplex PCR; TCRdb has only the in-frame clones, and not every one. The sample yields about 190,000 clones, roughly 90% seen once. Sequencing was done on a sample of peripheral blood. The receptors originated from a man aged 18 to 29 with active or convalescent COVID-19.

The V and J genes are TRBV5-1 and TRBJ2-1; 14 bases fit TRBD2. CDR1 is SGHRS, CDR2 YFSETQ, per germline. V trimming: 4 bases; J trimming: 3 bases; junction bases outside the gene matches: 3. The CDR3 loop spans 16 amino acids. CDR3 coding DNA: TGCGCCAGCAGCATGGGACTAGCGGGGGACTACAATGAGCAGTTCTTC. It is translated as CASSMGLAGDYNEQFF.

The chain employs TRBV19 and TRBJ1-2; 7 nucleotides match TRBD1. Unmatched junction bases numbered 7, after V lost 6 bases and J lost 6 bases. The germline V gene has CDR1 LNHDA and CDR2 SQIVND (reference sequence). The CDR3 contains 13 residues. The CDR3: CASRRTGANGYTF. In nucleotides, the CDR3 is TGTGCCAGTAGGAGGACAGGTGCTAATGGCTACACCTTC.

Regarding this clone: The junction departs from germline at one end; a sequencing error may be responsible. The chain combines TRBV30 with TRBJ2-3; D call uncertain. Per the germline V gene, CDR1 is GTSNPN and CDR2 is SVGIG (reference sequence). This CDR3 contains 12 residues. CDR3 bases: TGTGCCTGGAGTGAGTCCTCAGATACGCAATATTTT. It translates to CAWSESSDTQYF.

The CDR3 sequence: CASSLVASGSYEQYF. CDR3 coding DNA: TGTGCCAGCAGCTTAGTCGCTAGCGGGAGCTACGAGCAGTACTTC. The chain is built from TRBV7-2 and TRBJ2-7; 10 positions agree with TRBD2. J was trimmed by 3 bases and V by 1 base; bases with no gene match: 3. Germline V gives CDR1 SGHTA, CDR2 FQGNSA. The CDR3 has 15 amino acids.

This sequence joins TRBV28 and TRBJ2-5; possibly TRBD1 for D (6 bases). The CDR3 loop spans 16 amino acids. V was cut by 8 bases and J by 1 base, with 20 bases left in between. CDR1 is MDHEN, CDR2 SYDVKM, per germline. The chain's CDR3 is CASDSRGTGVQETQYF. CDR3 coding DNA: TGTGCCAGCGATTCCAGGGGAACAGGTGTCCAAGAGACCCAGTACTTC. Supplemented by reference TRBV28 and TRBJ2-5, the full variable domain reads DVKVTQSSRYLVKRTGEKVFLECVQDMDHENMFWYRQDPGLGLRLIYFSYDVKMKEKGDIPEGYSVSREKKERFSLILESASTNQTSMYLCASDSRGTGVQETQYFGPGTRLLVL.

The chain recombines TRBV5-4 with TRBJ2-5; a weak D match, TRBD2 (5 bases). The CDR3 length is 16 residues. CDR1 is SGHNT, CDR2 YYREEE, per germline (reference sequence). V lost 0 bases and J 0 bases, leaving 12 bases between the germline ends. CDR3 amino acids: CASSLDASPYQETQYF. CDR3 bases: TGTGCCAGCAGCTTGGATGCTAGCCCATACCAAGAGACCCAGTACTTC.

The chain links TRBV7-3 to TRBJ2-2, with 8 bases aligning to TRBD1. This CDR3 region has 18 residues. Per the germline V gene, CDR1 is SGHTA and CDR2 is FQGTGA. V lost 5 bases to trimming and J lost 4 bases; unmatched junction nucleotides: 15. The CDR3 sequence: CASSPTAGQGRGTGELFF. The CDR3 bases are TGTGCCAGCAGCCCAACCGCCGGACAGGGCCGGGGCACCGGGGAGCTGTTTTTT.

The V and J genes are TRBV5-4 and TRBJ1-1, with D perhaps matching TRBD1 (6 bases). The CDR3 has 14 amino acids. The germline V gene has CDR1 SGHNT and CDR2 YYREEE (reference sequence). V was shortened by 4 bases and J by 3 bases, with 13 bases between the two germline ends. The CDR3 DNA follows: TGTGCCAGCAGCCTAGACAGGATTTACACTGAAGCTTTCTTT. Its protein is CASSLDRIYTEAFF.

This chain links TRBV28 with TRBJ2-2, with 10 bases identical to TRBD1. The germline V gene has CDR1 MDHEN and CDR2 SYDVKM. The junction had 8 bases not matched to a gene; V was cut back by 7 bases and J by 6 bases. The CDR3 is 15 residues long. The CDR3 is CASTPGTGVSGELFF. The CDR3 nucleotides are TGTGCCAGCACCCCCGGGACAGGGGTCTCCGGGGAGCTGTTTTTT.

The genes are TRBV7-2 and TRBJ1-2, with 7 bases fitting TRBD1. This CDR3 is built from 12 residues. Losses at the gene ends were 5 bases for V and 7 bases for J; bases not matched to a gene: 4. CDR1 SGHTA and CDR2 FQGNSA come from the germline V gene. The CDR3 DNA follows: TGTGCCAGCAGCGAACAGGGGCCTGGCTACACCTTC. Residues: CASSEQGPGYTF.

The chain links TRBV18 to TRBJ1-5; no firm D call. The CDR3 has 14 amino acids. V was cut by 2 bases and J by 5 bases, with 10 bases left in between. The V gene's germline CDR1 is KGHSH and CDR2 LQKENI. The CDR3 DNA reads as TGTGCCAGCTCACCATCCGGGGTGGATCAGCCCCAGCATTTT. It codes for CASSPSGVDQPQHF. Full variable domain (missing parts from reference TRBV18 and TRBJ1-5): NAGVMQNPRHLVRRRGQEARLRCSPMKGHSHVYWYRQLPEEGLKFMVYLQKENIIDESGMPKERFSAEFPKEGPSILRIQQVVRGDSAAYFCASSPSGVDQPQHFGDGTRLSIL.

Only one count was recorded for this clone. This sequence joins TRBV6-5 and TRBJ1-5, with 9 bases fitting TRBD1. Trimming took 6 bases from V and 2 from J; bases not matched to a gene: 5. CDR3 size: 15 residues. Germline V gene sequence: CDR1 MNHEY, CDR2 SVGAGI. CDR3 residues: CASRLTGGGNQPQHF. As DNA, the CDR3 is TGTGCCAGCAGACTCACAGGGGGCGGCAATCAGCCCCAGCATTTT.

The chain links TRBV15 to TRBJ1-2; no clear D gene. Trimming shortened V by 1 base and J by 8 bases, and 14 bases separated the two germline ends. The CDR3 sequence is 14 residues long. Germline-derived CDR1 and CDR2 are LNHNV and YYDKDF (reference sequence). As DNA, the CDR3 is TGTGCCACCAGCAGAGGGGGAACAGCGGAAGGCTACACCTTC. Translating it yields CATSRGGTAEGYTF.

The DNA for the CDR3 is TGTGCCAGCAGCCGGGACAAAAACGCTGAAGCTTTCTTT. Amino acids: CASSRDKNAEAFF. The V and J genes are TRBV7-8 and TRBJ1-1; maybe TRBD1 (6 bases). Germline CDR1 reads SGHVS; CDR2 reads FQNEAQ. V lost 5 bases, J lost 6 bases, and 13 bases lay in between. The CDR3 has 13 residues. Full variable domain (missing parts from reference TRBV7-8 and TRBJ1-1): GAGVSQSPRYKVAKRGQDVALRCDPISGHVSLFWYQQALGQGPEFLTYFQNEAQLDKSGLPSDRFFAERPEGSVSTLKIQRTQQEDSAVYLCASSRDKNAEAFFGQGTRLTVV.

There are a few counts of this clone. The chain combines TRBV5-1 with TRBJ1-1, with 8 bases fitting TRBD1. Germline V gives CDR1 SGHRS, CDR2 YFSETQ. There are 15 residues in the CDR3. With 4 bases clipped from V and 0 bases from J, the junction kept 5 bases outside the gene matches. The CDR3 nucleotides are TGCGCCAGCAGCATCACAGGGGGACTGAACACTGAAGCTTTCTTT. Protein: CASSITGGLNTEAFF. The variable domain in full, with the rest retrieved from reference TRBV5-1 and TRBJ1-1, is KAGVTQTPRYLIKTRGQQVTLSCSPISGHRSVSWYQQTPGQGLQFLFEYFSETQRNKGNFPGRFSGRQFSNSRSEMNVSTLELGDSALYLCASSITGGLNTEAFFGQGTRLTVV.

The rearrangement uses TRBV9 and TRBJ1-2, with D perhaps matching TRBD1 (5 bases). The CDR3 runs 13 residues. The V and J ends lost 0 bases and 8 bases respectively, with 11 bases between them. Germline-derived CDR1 and CDR2 are SGDLS and YYNGEE. The CDR3 reads CASSVDGQGGYTF. As DNA, the CDR3 is TGTGCCAGCAGCGTAGATGGGCAGGGAGGCTACACCTTC. Looking up the rest from reference TRBV9 and TRBJ1-2 gives the full variable domain: DSGVTQTPKHLITATGQRVTLRCSPRSGDLSVYWYQQSLDQGLQFLIQYYNGEERAKGNILERFSAQQFPDLHSELNLSSLELGDSALYFCASSVDGQGGYTFGSGTRLTVV.

The chain combines TRBV4-1 with TRBJ1-5; unclear D gene. Germline V gives CDR1 MGHRA, CDR2 YSYEKL. The CDR3 has 14 amino acids. The V and J ends lost 0 bases and 4 bases respectively, with 7 bases between them. CDR3 in amino acids: CASSQDSGNQPQHF. Here the CDR3 DNA reads TGCGCCAGCAGCCAAGATTCAGGAAATCAGCCCCAGCATTTT.

This clone was found once. The CDR3 sequence is CASSQDGQTETEAFF. DNA of the CDR3: TGCGCCAGCAGCCAAGATGGACAGACGGAAACTGAAGCTTTCTTT. V usage is TRBV4-1 and J usage is TRBJ1-1, with D possibly matching TRBD1 (6 bases). This CDR3 comprises 15 residues. Germline CDR1 MGHRA, CDR2 YSYEKL. With 0 bases removed from V and 5 bases from J, the gap between germline ends came to 13 bases.

The chain couples TRBV6-1 to TRBJ2-1; the match to TRBD2 covers 8 bases. The germline CDR1 and CDR2 sequences are MNHNS and SASEGT. Losses at the gene ends were 5 bases for V and 9 bases for J; bases not matched to a gene: 12. CDR3 length: 15 residues. This chain's CDR3 is CASSSELAGGGEQFF. The CDR3 nucleotides are TGTGCCAGCAGTTCCGAACTCGCGGGAGGCGGTGAGCAGTTCTTC.

The V call is TRBV19, the J call TRBJ1-1, with D unclear. The CDR3 extends over 14 amino acids. The V gene's germline CDR1 is LNHDA and CDR2 SQIVND (reference sequence). V was pared by 7 bases and J by 1 base, with 13 bases between. The CDR3 bases are TGTGCCAGTAATGGGTTTCGGAGGAACACTGAAGCTTTCTTT. Its protein product is CASNGFRRNTEAFF.

The chain employs TRBV9 and TRBJ2-7; tentative D call: TRBD1 (5 bases). CDR3 size: 16 residues. The germline V gene has CDR1 SGDLS and CDR2 YYNGEE. Trimming stripped 4 bases from V and 5 bases from J, with 22 bases between. Written as DNA, the CDR3 is TGTGCCAGCAGCCCCCGACAGTTGGGCAGCTCAAACGAGCAGTACTTC. Its protein is CASSPRQLGSSNEQYF.

The rearrangement joins TRBV6-1 to TRBJ1-1; D gene ambiguous. V dropped 2 bases and J dropped 0 bases, with 7 bases sitting between them. CDR1 and CDR2 (germline): MNHNS, SASEGT. The CDR3 is 14 residues long. The CDR3 sequence: CASSELGMNTEAFF. The CDR3 DNA is TGTGCCAGCAGTGAACTTGGCATGAACACTGAAGCTTTCTTT.

The chain recombines TRBV30 with TRBJ1-2; 9 nucleotides align to TRBD1. The germline gives CDR1 GTSNPN, CDR2 SVGIG (reference sequence). The J segment lost 6 bases and the V segment lost 7 bases, leaving 9 bases of the junction unmatched. The CDR3 covers 13 residues. The DNA for the CDR3 is TGTGCCTCTAATCCCGGGACAGGGAATGGCTACACCTTC. This encodes CASNPGTGNGYTF.

In its sample, this clone was seen once. The CDR3 DNA reads TGTGCCAGCTCACCTGACGAGGGAGTCGGCTATGGCTACACCTTC. Translation: CASSPDEGVGYGYTF. J is TRBJ1-2 and V is TRBV18; no firm D call. Trimming left V 3 bases short and J 4 bases short, with 15 bases between. Germline CDR1 KGHSH, CDR2 LQKENI. The CDR3 sequence is 15 residues long.

This clone was detected only once. J is TRBJ2-1 and V is TRBV2, with a possible D match to TRBD2 (6 bases). The CDR3 runs 14 residues. V was clipped by 3 bases and J by 6 bases, with 12 bases between them. Germline values: CDR1 SNHLY, CDR2 FYNNEI. DNA of the CDR3: TGTGCCAGCAGTGAGGAGGGTCTGTCCAATGAGCAGTTCTTC. It specifies CASSEEGLSNEQFF. Drawing the rest from reference TRBV2 and TRBJ2-1, the complete variable domain is EPEVTQTPSHQVTQMGQEVILRCVPISNHLYFYWYRQILGQKVEFLVSFYNNEISEKSEIFDDQFSVERPDGSNFTLKIRSTKLEDSAMYFCASSEEGLSNEQFFGPGTRLTVL.

The rearrangement joins TRBV4-1 to TRBJ2-1; 7 bases match TRBD2. The CDR3 extends over 15 amino acids. Germline V gene data show CDR1 as MGHRA and CDR2 as YSYEKL. V trimming: 5 bases; J trimming: 10 bases; junction bases outside the gene matches: 14. The CDR3 DNA sequence: TGCGCCAGCAGCTTCGCGGGAGTGGGAGTTGAGGAGCAGTTCTTC. Amino acids: CASSFAGVGVEEQFF.

The rearrangement joins TRBV12-5 to TRBJ2-7, with TRBD1 matching 7 bases. Germline V CDR1 and CDR2: LGHNT, FRNRAP. The CDR3 is 15 residues long. V was clipped by 6 bases and J by 0 bases; unmatched bases: 8. CDR3 in amino acids: CASGTGQLYSYEQYF. The DNA for the CDR3 is TGTGCTAGTGGAACGGGACAGCTTTACTCCTACGAGCAGTACTTC.

The V and J genes are TRBV5-1 and TRBJ1-4, with D unresolved. Trimming shortened V by 0 bases and J by 2 bases, and 14 bases separated the two germline ends. Germline CDR1 and CDR2: SGHRS and YFSETQ. This CDR3 comprises 17 residues. The CDR3 DNA follows: TGCGCCAGCAGCTTGGAACCGTTCGGGATGACTAATGAAAAACTGTTTTTT. Its protein is CASSLEPFGMTNEKLFF.

The sample holds one count of this clone. The chain joins TRBV7-9 to TRBJ1-4; D gene uncertain. The CDR3 loop spans 14 amino acids. Germline V gene data show CDR1 as SEHNR and CDR2 as FQNEAQ (reference sequence). Between the trimmed V and J ends, which lost 2 bases and 1 base, there was a span of 5 bases. The CDR3 bases are TGTGCCAGCAGCTTATCCGGAACTAATGAAAAACTGTTTTTT. Amino acids: CASSLSGTNEKLFF. Full variable domain (missing parts from reference TRBV7-9 and TRBJ1-4): DTGVSQNPRHKITKRGQNVTFRCDPISEHNRLYWYRQTLGQGPEFLTYFQNEAQLEKSRLLSDRFSAERPKGSFSTLEIQRTEQGDSAMYLCASSLSGTNEKLFFGSGTQLSVL.

The chain has TRBV3-1 (or the pseudogene TRBV3-2) and TRBJ2-1; perhaps TRBD2 as D (5 bases). The CDR3 is made up of 13 amino acids. Germline V CDR1 and CDR2: LGHDT, YNNKEL (reference sequence). The germline V and J ends were trimmed by 3 bases and 5 bases, with 8 bases remaining between them. CDR3 DNA sequence: TGTGCCAGCAGCCAGGCTAGCAACAATGAGCAGTTCTTC. Translated, it gives CASSQASNNEQFF.

The chain carries TRBV7-2 and TRBJ2-7, with TRBD1 identical over 7 bases. The CDR3 spans 16 residues. Germline V gives CDR1 SGHTA, CDR2 FQGNSA. With V trimmed by 3 bases and J by 4 bases, 12 bases remained unmatched. The CDR3 nucleotides read TGTGCCAGCAGCTTTTCACCGGGACAGCCGACATACGAGCAGTACTTC. It is translated as CASSFSPGQPTYEQYF.

The chain carries TRBV18 and TRBJ1-6; TRBD1 agrees at 9 bases. Per germline, CDR1 KGHSH and CDR2 LQKENI. The junction had 4 bases not matched to a gene; V was cut back by 2 bases and J by 8 bases. CDR3 length equals 15 residues. The CDR3 is CASSPRQGDDSPLHF. The DNA of the CDR3 is TGTGCCAGCTCACCAAGACAGGGGGACGATTCACCCCTCCACTTT.